This T cell receptor beta chain was sequenced for a study of blood T cell repertoires in COVID-19. Study-level background: T cells, B-cell-depleted T cells, or PBMCs supplied cDNA or gDNA.

The germline CDR1 and CDR2 sequences are SNHLY and FYNNEI. Unmatched junction bases numbered 8, after V lost 7 bases and J lost 7 bases. There are 15 residues in the CDR3. Produced via immunoSEQ multiplex PCR; TCRdb's table is partial and in-frame only. The table includes 300,000 to 400,000 clones, more than 70% detected once. The clonotype was recovered from a woman aged 45 to 65 who had recovered from COVID-19. The sample taken for sequencing was peripheral blood. This sequence joins TRBV2 and TRBJ1-6; 9 positions agree with TRBD1. The DNA of the CDR3 is TGTGCCAGCACCGAACAGGGGGCTGTCAATTCACCCCTCCACTTT. Residues: CASTEQGAVNSPLHF.